This T cell receptor (beta chain) was captured by sequencing in a study of blood T cell repertoires in COVID-19 (dated by TCRdb to 2020 to 2022). Regarding the complete study: The collaborator samples originated in the United States, Italy and Spain and spanned the acute and convalescent phases of COVID-19. Where HLA class I and class II types were available, the types were taken from metadata supplied by the sample provider, not from assay-based typing. The material from the prospective study consisted of cDNA or gDNA derived from T cells, B-cell-depleted T cells, or PBMCs. The repertoires were released in a freely available public database intended as a resource for research on the immune response to SARS-CoV-2. Samples came from the ongoing ImmuneRACE study (first 160 participants) plus 1,254 subjects from 6 global collaborators. Nearly every sample came with metadata listing a de-identified subject ID, COVID-19 status, age in years and sex. The dataset comprised deeply sampled blood TCRbeta repertoires from subjects exposed to, actively infected with, or recovered from COVID-19. Here is what the overall study found, with its caveats: Clinical and demographic metadata were provided uncurated, with the amount varying by source and participant.

Collaborating institutions collected whole blood in K2EDTA tubes following their own protocols. For TCRbeta analysis, collaborator samples were shipped as frozen whole blood, as isolated PBMCs, or as DNA extracted from either sample type. TCRbeta CDR3 regions were amplified from genomic DNA using the immunoSEQ Assay, a bias-controlled multiplex PCR. The authors' pipeline ran thus. Within the assay, amplification of reference gene primers was used to estimate how many nucleated cells each sample contained. To quantify the absolute abundance of each unique TCRbeta CDR3 rearrangement, sequence reads were collapsed and filtered. For each sample, productive Simpson clonality was calculated by taking the square root of Simpson's diversity index across productive rearrangements. The clones in this table, taken by TCRdb from immuneACCESS, are in-frame only. Not every clone is retained; where verified, under half of the shortfall comes from an unresolved V gene, and the cause of the rest is unknown. V and J calls plus clone size are reproduced from that table; the DNA served to infer D and trimming. Within this sample are 310,000 or so clones, with over 70% of them counted one time only. About 1.2% of the sample comes from the top ten.

For CDR1 and CDR2, the germline V gene lists MNHNS and SASEGT. Here V drops 3 bases and J drops 8 bases, and the junction holds 3 bases not matched to any gene. Taken from cysteine to phenylalanine, the CDR3 has 14 residues. The entry retains the CDR3 DNA only, 42 bases that are in frame from base 1. For this clone: Its antigen is unknown. No base-level quality is on record; no much larger clone is a single base apart.

The sequence was collected from a woman aged 50 to 65 with acute or convalescent COVID-19. The chain joins TRBV6-1 to TRBJ2-1, with 11 junctional bases fitting TRBD2. The sample comprised peripheral blood. The nucleotide sequence reads as follows: TGTGCCAGCAGTGAGGCTAGCGGGAGGTATGAGCAGTTCTTC. This codes for CASSEASGRYEQFF.